A selection of T cell receptor beta chains follows, all from one sample in a study of OX40 agonist ivuxolimab in advanced cancers. TCRdb's copy holds only in-frame clones and misses some; the assay was immunoSEQ multiplex PCR. The repertoire has 50,000 to 75,000 clones, 87% of them found once; the top ten carry approximately 0.32%. Sequencing was performed on CD4+ or CD8+ T cells sorted from blood, taken in a trial of the OX40 agonist ivuxolimab. These receptors originate from an adult with an advanced solid tumor such as melanoma, head and neck, liver or kidney cancer. The CDR3 runs from the conserved cysteine through the conserved F or W. The order of the fields is D gene, J gene, clone size, V gene, CDR3 DNA, CDR3 protein. D genes are given only for firm matches. Not all rows give a size; the values are once, few, many and, for expanded clones, a class.

>NA|TRBJ1-5|NA|TRBV5-6
TGTGCCAGCAGCTGGGGGACGGACGAGGGGCCCCAGCATTTT
CASSWGTDEGPQHF
>TRBD1|TRBJ1-2|NA|TRBV4-1
TGCGCCAGCGGACTATCCGGGACAGGGGGCGACACCTTC
CASGLSGTGGDTF
>NA|TRBJ1-6|few|TRBV28
TGTGCCAGCAGTCCCCGACAGAATTCACCCCTCCACTTT
CASSPRQNSPLHF
>TRBD1|TRBJ2-3|NA|TRBV19
TGTGCCAGTAGGGCTTTAGGGGGCGGAGATACGCAGTATTTT
CASRALGGGDTQYF
>NA|TRBJ2-5|NA|TRBV28
TGTGCCAGCAGGCCCCTCAGCTCCCAAGAGACCCAGTACTTC
CASRPLSSQETQYF
>NA|TRBJ1-2|once|TRBV19
TGTGCCAGTACCGCTCGAGGGTTTTCCTATGGCTACACCTTC
CASTARGFSYGYTF
>NA|TRBJ1-2|few|TRBV2
TGTGCCAGCAGTTCAGACTATGGCTACACCTTC
CASSSDYGYTF
>NA|TRBJ2-3|NA|TRBV5-3
TGTGCCAGCAGCTTGGTAGGCGGCGGAGATACGCAGTATTTT
CASSLVGGGDTQYF
>NA|TRBJ2-3|NA|TRBV4-2
TGTGCCAGCAGCCAAGATATCGACGCCTCCGCCACAGATACGCAGTATTTT
CASSQDIDASATDTQYF
>NA|TRBJ2-5|NA|TRBV7-9
TGTGCCAGCAGCTTAGGTGACAGATTACAAGAGACCCAGTACTTC
CASSLGDRLQETQYF
>TRBD1|TRBJ2-7|NA|TRBV29-1
TGCAGCACTACGGGACAGGGGGGGTACGAGCAGTACTTC
CSTTGQGGYEQYF
>TRBD1|TRBJ1-3|medium-sized|TRBV4-1
TGCGCCAGCAGCCGACCGGGACAGGAAACCTCTGGAAACACCATATATTTT
CASSRPGQETSGNTIYF
>NA|TRBJ1-3|NA|TRBV6-1
TGTGCCAGCAGTGAATTTTGGTCAGCCGGAAACACCATATATTTT
CASSEFWSAGNTIYF
>TRBD1|TRBJ1-6|medium-sized|TRBV7-8
TGTGCCAGCAGCGCGGACAGGGGGCGCGCACCCCTCCACTTT
CASSADRGRAPLHF
>NA|TRBJ2-5|NA|TRBV11-2
TGTGCCAGCAGCTCCGCAGGGGTCCAAGAGACCCAGTACTTC
CASSSAGVQETQYF
>NA|TRBJ2-5|NA|TRBV4-2
TGTGCCAGCAGCCAAGGAGAAGGTCAGCGGGAGACCCAGTACTTC
CASSQGEGQRETQYF
>NA|TRBJ2-5|NA|TRBV11-2
TGTGCCAGCAGCCCCCAGGGGCGGCAAGAGACCCAGTACTTC
CASSPQGRQETQYF
>NA|TRBJ1-1|NA|TRBV29-1
TGCAGCGTAATACAGGGATTTACTGAAGCTTTCTTT
CSVIQGFTEAFF
>TRBD2|TRBJ2-3|NA|TRBV23-1
TGCGCCAGCAGTCAAAACAGTGCGGGGGGTACAGATACGCAGTATTTT
CASSQNSAGGTDTQYF
>TRBD1|TRBJ1-5|NA|TRBV19
TGTGCCAGTAGCCATACAGGGGGCTACCAAAATCAGCCCCAGCATTTT
CASSHTGGYQNQPQHF
>NA|TRBJ1-1|NA|TRBV14
TGTGCCAGCAGCCAAGACAGGGGATTCACTGAAGCTTTCTTT
CASSQDRGFTEAFF
>NA|TRBJ1-3|NA|TRBV29-1
TGCGCCGTGCGGCGGGATGTAATTACTGGAAACACCATATATTTT
CAVRRDVITGNTIYF
>NA|TRBJ1-1|NA|TRBV19
TGTGCCAGTAGCGAAGTGGGCCGTGCCACTGAAGCTTTCTTT
CASSEVGRATEAFF
>NA|TRBJ1-1|NA|TRBV6-1
TGTGCCAGCAGTGAATTCGGGGGCTCGGGAAACACTGAAGCTTTCTTT
CASSEFGGSGNTEAFF
>NA|TRBJ1-4|NA|TRBV5-6
TGTGCCAGCAGCTTGGTCGGCAGGGGAGGTGAAAAACTGTTTTTT
CASSLVGRGGEKLFF
>NA|TRBJ1-2|NA|TRBV30
TGCGCCTGGAGTGCGACATACGGAAACTATGGCTACACCTTC
CAWSATYGNYGYTF
>TRBD1|TRBJ2-1|NA|TRBV10-1
TGCGCCACCGGGACAGGCGCCCACAATGAGCAGTTCTTC
CATGTGAHNEQFF
>TRBD1|TRBJ1-2|NA|TRBV30
TGTGCCTGGAGTGTACGGCAGGGGGGGAGGTATGGCTACACCTTC
CAWSVRQGGRYGYTF
>NA|TRBJ2-1|NA|TRBV9
TGTGCCAGCAGCCCCCCCTTGGCAGGGGTCATCCCTAGCTCCTACAATGAGCAGTTCTTC
CASSPPLAGVIPSSYNEQFF
>NA|TRBJ2-1|NA|TRBV27
TGTGCCAGCAGTTTAGTTTCGGGGGGCGCGAATGAGCAGTTCTTC
CASSLVSGGANEQFF